The TCR beta chain under discussion was sequenced for a study of shared clonotypes between healthy human individuals. Overall study findings and caveats: Naive subsets usually exceeded memory subsets in estimated richness.

The authors divided CD4+ cells into CD45RA+ naive and CD45RA-negative memory subsets. On this clone: Its antigen remains unknown.

The CDR3 extends over 13 amino acids. The germline gives CDR1 MNHEY, CDR2 SMNVEV (reference sequence). V was cut by 4 bases and J by 6 bases, with 9 bases left in between. Libraries were prepared by immunoSEQ multiplex PCR; TCRdb keeps only in-frame clonotypes and omits some of them. The sample contains 1.6 million or so clones, 98% of which appear only once. The genes are TRBV27 and TRBJ2-2; D is unclear. The source is a man aged 25 to 40 in good health. The sequencing input was naive CD4+ T cells sorted from blood. Subset defined: CD45RA+ positively selected. The CDR3 spells CASSWGLAGELFF. Written as DNA, the CDR3 is TGTGCCAGCAGTTGGGGTTTAGCCGGGGAGCTGTTTTTT.